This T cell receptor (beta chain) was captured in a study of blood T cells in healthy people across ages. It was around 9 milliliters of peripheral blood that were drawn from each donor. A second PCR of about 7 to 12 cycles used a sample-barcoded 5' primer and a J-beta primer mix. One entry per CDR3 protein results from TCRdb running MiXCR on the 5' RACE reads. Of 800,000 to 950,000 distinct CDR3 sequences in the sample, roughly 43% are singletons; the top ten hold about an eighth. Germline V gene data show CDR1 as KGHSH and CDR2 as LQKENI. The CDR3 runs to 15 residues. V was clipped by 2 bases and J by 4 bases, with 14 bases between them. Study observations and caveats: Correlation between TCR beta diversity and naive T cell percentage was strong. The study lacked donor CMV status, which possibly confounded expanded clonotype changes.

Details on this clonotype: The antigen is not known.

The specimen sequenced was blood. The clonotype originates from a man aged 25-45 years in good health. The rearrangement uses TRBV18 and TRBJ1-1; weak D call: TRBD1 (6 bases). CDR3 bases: TGTGCCAGCTCACCATCCCCAGGGGTGACCACTGAAGCTTTCTTT. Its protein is CASSPSPGVTTEAFF.